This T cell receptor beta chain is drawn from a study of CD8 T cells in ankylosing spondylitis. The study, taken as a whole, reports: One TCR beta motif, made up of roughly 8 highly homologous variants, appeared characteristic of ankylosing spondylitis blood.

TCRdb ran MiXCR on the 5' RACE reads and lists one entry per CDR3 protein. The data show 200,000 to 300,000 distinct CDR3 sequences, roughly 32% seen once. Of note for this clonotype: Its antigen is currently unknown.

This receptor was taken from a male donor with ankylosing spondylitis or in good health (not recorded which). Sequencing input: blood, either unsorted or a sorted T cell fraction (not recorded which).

The CDR3 here is CASTKSGETQYF. CDR3 in DNA: TGCGCCAGCACGAAAAGTGGGGAGACCCAGTACTTC. The chain is built from TRBV5-1 and TRBJ2-5; D gene unclear. V shed 6 bases and J shed 5 bases, with 11 bases lying between them. This CDR3 is 12 amino acids long. Germline values: CDR1 SGHRS, CDR2 YFSETQ.